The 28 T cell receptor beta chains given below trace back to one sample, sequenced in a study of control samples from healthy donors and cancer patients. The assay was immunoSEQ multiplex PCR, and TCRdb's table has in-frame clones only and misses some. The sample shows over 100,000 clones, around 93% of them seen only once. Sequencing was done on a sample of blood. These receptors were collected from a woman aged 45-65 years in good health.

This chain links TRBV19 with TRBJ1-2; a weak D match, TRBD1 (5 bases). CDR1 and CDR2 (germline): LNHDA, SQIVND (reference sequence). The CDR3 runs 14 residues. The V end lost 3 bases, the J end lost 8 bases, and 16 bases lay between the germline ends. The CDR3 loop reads CASSILMQGVGYTF. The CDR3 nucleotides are TGTGCCAGTAGTATCCTGATGCAAGGGGTCGGCTACACCTTC.

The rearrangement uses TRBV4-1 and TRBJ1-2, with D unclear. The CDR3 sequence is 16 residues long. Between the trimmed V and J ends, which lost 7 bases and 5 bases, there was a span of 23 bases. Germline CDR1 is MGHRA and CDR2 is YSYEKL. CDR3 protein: CASTPVGPILEYGYTF. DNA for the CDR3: TGCGCCAGCACCCCAGTAGGGCCGATCCTCGAGTATGGCTACACCTTC.

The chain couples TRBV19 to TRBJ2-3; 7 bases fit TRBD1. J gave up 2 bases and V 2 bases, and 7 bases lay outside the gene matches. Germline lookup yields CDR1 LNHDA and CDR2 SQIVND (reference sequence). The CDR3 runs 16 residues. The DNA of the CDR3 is TGTGCCAGTAGTATAATCGGTGGGACAGCCACAGATACGCAGTATTTT. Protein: CASSIIGGTATDTQYF.

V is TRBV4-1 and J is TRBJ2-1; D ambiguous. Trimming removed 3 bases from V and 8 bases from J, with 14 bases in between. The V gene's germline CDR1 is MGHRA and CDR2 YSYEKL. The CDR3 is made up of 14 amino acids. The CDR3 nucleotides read TGCGCCAGCAGCCATGCCCCTCTGCGCGATGAGCAGTTCTTC. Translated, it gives CASSHAPLRDEQFF.

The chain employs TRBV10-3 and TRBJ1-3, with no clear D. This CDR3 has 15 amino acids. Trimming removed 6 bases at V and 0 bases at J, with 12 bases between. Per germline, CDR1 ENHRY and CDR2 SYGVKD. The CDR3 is CAISVTTSSGNTIYF. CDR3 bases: TGTGCCATCAGCGTTACTACGTCCTCTGGAAACACCATATATTTT.

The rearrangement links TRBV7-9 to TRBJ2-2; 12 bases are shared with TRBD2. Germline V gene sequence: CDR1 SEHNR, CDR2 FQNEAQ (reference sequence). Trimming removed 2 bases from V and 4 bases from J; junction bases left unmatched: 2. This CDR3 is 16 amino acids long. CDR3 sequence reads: CASSLLAGGPTGELFF. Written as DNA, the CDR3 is TGTGCCAGCAGCTTACTAGCGGGAGGGCCCACCGGGGAGCTGTTTTTT.

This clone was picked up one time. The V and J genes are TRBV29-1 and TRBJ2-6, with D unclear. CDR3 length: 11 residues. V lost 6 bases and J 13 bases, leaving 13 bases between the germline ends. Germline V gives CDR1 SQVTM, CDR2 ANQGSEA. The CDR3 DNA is TGCAGCGTGAACAGTGCCGAGGTCCTGACTTTC. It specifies CSVNSAEVLTF.

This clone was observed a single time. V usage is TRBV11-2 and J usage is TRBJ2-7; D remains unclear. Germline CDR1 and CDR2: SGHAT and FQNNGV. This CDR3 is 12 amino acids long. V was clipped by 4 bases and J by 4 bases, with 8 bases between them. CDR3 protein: CASSSMGYEQYF. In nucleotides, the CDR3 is TGTGCCAGCAGCTCCATGGGTTACGAGCAGTACTTC.

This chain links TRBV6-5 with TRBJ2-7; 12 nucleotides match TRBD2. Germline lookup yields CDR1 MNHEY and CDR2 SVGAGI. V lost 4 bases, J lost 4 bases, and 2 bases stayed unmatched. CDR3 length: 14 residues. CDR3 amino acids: CASSSGLAGYEQYF. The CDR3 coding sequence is TGTGCCAGCAGTTCCGGACTAGCGGGATACGAGCAGTACTTC.

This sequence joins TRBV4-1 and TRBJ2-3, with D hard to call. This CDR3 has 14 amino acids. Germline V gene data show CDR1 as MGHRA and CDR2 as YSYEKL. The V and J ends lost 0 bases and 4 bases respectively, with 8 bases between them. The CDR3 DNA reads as TGCGCCAGCAGCCAAGATCTCGACCCAGATACGCAGTATTTT. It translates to CASSQDLDPDTQYF.

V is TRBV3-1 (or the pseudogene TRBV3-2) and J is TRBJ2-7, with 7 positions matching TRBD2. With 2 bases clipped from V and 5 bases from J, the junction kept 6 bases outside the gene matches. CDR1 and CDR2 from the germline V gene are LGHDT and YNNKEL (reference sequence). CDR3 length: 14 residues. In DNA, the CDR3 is TGTGCCAGCAGCCAAACGACTAGCTTCGACGAGCAGTACTTC. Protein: CASSQTTSFDEQYF.

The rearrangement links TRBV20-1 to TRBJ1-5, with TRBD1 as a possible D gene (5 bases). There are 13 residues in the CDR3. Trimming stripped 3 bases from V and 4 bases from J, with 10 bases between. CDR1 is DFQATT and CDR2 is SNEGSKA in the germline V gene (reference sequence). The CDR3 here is CSASLDRNQPQHF. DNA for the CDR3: TGCAGTGCTAGTCTAGACAGAAATCAGCCCCAGCATTTT.

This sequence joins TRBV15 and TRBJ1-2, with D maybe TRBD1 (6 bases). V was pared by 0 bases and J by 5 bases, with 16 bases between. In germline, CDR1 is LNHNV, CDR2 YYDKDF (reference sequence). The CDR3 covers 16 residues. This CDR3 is CATSRDSFGGRYGYTF. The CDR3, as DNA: TGTGCCACCAGCAGAGATAGTTTCGGGGGCAGGTATGGCTACACCTTC.

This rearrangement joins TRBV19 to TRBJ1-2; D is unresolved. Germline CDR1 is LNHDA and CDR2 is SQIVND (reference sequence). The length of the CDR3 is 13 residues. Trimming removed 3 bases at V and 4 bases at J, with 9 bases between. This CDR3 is CASSISALYGYTF. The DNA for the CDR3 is TGTGCCAGTAGTATCTCAGCTCTCTATGGCTACACCTTC.

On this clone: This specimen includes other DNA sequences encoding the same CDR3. This CDR3 reads CASSLDRAGNTIYF. The CDR3, as DNA: TGTGCCAGCAGCCTTGACAGGGCTGGAAACACCATATATTTT. This sequence joins TRBV11-2 and TRBJ1-3; 7 bases align to TRBD1. Germline V CDR1 and CDR2: SGHAT, FQNNGV. The CDR3 loop spans 14 amino acids. Trimming removed 5 bases from V and 2 bases from J; junction bases left unmatched: 3.

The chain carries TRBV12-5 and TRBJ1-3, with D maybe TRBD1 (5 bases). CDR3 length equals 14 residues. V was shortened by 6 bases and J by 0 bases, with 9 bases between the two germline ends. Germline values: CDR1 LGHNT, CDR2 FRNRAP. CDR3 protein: CASGTDPSGNTIYF. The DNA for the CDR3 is TGTGCTAGTGGGACAGACCCCTCTGGAAACACCATATATTTT.

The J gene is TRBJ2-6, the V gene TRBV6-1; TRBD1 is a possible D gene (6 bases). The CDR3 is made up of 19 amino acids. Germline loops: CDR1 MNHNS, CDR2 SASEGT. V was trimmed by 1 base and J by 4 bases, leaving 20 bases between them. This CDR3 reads CASSEDYRAPGPGANVLTF. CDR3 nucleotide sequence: TGTGCCAGCAGTGAAGATTACAGGGCCCCAGGGCCAGGGGCCAACGTCCTGACTTTC.

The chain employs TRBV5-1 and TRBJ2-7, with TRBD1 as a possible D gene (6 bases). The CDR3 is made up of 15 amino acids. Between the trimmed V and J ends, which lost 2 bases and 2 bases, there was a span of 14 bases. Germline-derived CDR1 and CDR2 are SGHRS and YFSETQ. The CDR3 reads CASSLGQLGAYEQYF. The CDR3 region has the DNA TGCGCCAGCAGCTTAGGACAGCTTGGAGCCTACGAGCAGTACTTC.

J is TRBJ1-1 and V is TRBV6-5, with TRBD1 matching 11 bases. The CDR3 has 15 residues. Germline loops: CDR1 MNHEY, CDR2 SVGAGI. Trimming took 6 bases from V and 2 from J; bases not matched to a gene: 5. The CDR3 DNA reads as TGTGCCAGCAGGAGGGGACAGGGGGTAAACACTGAAGCTTTCTTT. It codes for CASRRGQGVNTEAFF.

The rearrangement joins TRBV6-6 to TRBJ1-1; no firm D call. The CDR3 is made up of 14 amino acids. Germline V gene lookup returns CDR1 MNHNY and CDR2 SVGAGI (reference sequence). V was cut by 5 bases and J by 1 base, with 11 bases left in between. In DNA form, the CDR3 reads TGTGCCAGCAGTGAGAGGGAATCGAACACTGAAGCTTTCTTT. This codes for CASSERESNTEAFF.

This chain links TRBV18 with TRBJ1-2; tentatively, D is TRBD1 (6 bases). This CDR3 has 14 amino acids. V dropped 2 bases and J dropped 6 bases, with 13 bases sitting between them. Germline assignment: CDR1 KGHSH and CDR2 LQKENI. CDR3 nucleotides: TGTGCCAGCTCACCAAGGTCTGGGGGCGATGGCTACACCTTC. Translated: CASSPRSGGDGYTF.

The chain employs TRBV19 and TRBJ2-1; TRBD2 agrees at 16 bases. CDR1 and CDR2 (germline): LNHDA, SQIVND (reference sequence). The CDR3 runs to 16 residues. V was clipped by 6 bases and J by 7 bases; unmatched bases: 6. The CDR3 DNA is TGTGCCAGTAGCCGATTGGGACTAGCGGGGGGGAATGAGCAGTTCTTC. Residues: CASSRLGLAGGNEQFF. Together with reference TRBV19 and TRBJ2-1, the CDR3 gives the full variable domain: DGGITQSPKYLFRKEGQNVTLSCEQNLNHDAMYWYRQDPGQGLRLIYYSQIVNDFQKGDIAEGYSVSREKKESFPLTVTSAQKNPTAFYLCASSRLGLAGGNEQFFGPGTRLTVL.

The DNA for the CDR3 is TGTGCCAGCAGTGAACACCCTCAGAGTGGCTACACCTTC. Its translation: CASSEHPQSGYTF. The chain links TRBV6-1 to TRBJ1-2; no reliable D call. Germline-derived CDR1 and CDR2 are MNHNS and SASEGT. Trimming cost V 2 bases and J 7 bases, with 11 bases left between them. The CDR3 length is 13 residues.

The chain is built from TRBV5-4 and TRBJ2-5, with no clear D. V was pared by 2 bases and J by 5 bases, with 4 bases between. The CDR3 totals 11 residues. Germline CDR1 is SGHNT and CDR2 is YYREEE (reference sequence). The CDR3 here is CASSFSETQYF. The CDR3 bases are TGTGCCAGCAGCTTCTCTGAGACCCAGTACTTC.

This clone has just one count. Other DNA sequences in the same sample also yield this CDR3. CDR3 amino acids: CASSIQGDNSPLHF. CDR3 DNA sequence: TGTGCCAGTAGTATTCAGGGCGATAATTCACCCCTCCACTTT. V gene TRBV19 combines with J gene TRBJ1-6, with D maybe TRBD1 (5 bases). Germline-derived CDR1 and CDR2 are LNHDA and SQIVND (reference sequence). V lost 3 bases and J lost 5, with 8 bases in between. This CDR3 spans 14 amino acids.

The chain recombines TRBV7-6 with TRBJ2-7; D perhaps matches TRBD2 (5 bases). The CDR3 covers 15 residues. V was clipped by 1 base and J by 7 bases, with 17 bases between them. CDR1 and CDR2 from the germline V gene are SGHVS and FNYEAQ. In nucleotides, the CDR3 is TGTGCCAGCAGCTTAGAGGCCGGGATAGACGGAGAGCAGTACTTC. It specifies CASSLEAGIDGEQYF.

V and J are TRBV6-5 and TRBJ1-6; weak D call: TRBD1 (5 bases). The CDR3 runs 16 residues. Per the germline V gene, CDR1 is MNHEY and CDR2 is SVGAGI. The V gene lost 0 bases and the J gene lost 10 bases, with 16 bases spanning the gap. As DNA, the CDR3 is TGTGCCAGCAGTTACTCGATATCAGGGAACGAATCACCCCTCCACTTT. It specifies CASSYSISGNESPLHF.

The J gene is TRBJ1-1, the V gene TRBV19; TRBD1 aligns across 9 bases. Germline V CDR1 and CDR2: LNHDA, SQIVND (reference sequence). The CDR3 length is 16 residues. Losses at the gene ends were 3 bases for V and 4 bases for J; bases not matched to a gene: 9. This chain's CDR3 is CASSISTGGDVTEAFF. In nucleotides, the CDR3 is TGTGCCAGTAGTATTTCTACAGGGGGCGACGTCACTGAAGCTTTCTTT.